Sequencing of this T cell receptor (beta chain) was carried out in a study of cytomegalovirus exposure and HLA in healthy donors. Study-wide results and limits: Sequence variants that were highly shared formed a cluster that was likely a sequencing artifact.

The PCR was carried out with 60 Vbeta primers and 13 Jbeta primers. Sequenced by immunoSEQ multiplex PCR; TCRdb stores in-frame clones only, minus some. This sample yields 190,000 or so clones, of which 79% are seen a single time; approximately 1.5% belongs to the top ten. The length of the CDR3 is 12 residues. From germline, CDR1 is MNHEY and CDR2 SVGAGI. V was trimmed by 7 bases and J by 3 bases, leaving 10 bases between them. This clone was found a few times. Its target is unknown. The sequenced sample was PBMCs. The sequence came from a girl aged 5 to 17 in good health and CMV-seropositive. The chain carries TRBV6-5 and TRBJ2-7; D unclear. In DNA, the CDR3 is TGTGCCAGCATCGGCAGACTCTACGAGCAGTACTTC. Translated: CASIGRLYEQYF.